The present entry profiles one T cell receptor beta chain with its context. The antigen remains unidentified. This sample stems from a study of long-term antiretroviral therapy in people with HIV. Study-level points and caveats: Pre-ART-expanded clones dominated the repertoire at all time points.

Survey-level immunoSEQ v3.0 assays were run. Here immunoSEQ multiplex PCR was the method, and the copy in TCRdb shows in-frame clones only, minus some. The repertoire holds 15,000 to 20,000 clones, around 90% seen once, with about 9% in the top ten. From germline, CDR1 is MNHEY and CDR2 SVGAGI. V was pared by 0 bases and J by 1 base, with 7 bases between. The CDR3 has 14 residues. Sequencing used unsorted PBMCs, obtained 0.3 years after starting antiretroviral therapy. The rearrangement joins TRBV6-5 to TRBJ2-7; unclear D gene. The TCR comes from a man aged 55 to 69 with HIV. The CDR3 loop is CASSYSSFSYEQYF. In nucleotides, the CDR3 is TGTGCCAGCAGTTACTCGTCATTTTCCTACGAGCAGTACTTC.